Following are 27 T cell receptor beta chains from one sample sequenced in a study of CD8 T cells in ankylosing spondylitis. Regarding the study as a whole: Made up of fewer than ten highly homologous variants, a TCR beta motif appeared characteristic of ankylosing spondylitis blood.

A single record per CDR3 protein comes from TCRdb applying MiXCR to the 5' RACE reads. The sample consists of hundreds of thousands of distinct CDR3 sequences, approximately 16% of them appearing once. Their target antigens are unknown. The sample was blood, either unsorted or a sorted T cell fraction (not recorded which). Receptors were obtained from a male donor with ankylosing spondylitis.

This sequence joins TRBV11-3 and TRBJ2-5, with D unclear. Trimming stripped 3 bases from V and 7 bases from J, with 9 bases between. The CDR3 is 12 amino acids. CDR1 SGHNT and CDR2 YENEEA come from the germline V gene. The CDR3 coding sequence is TGTGCCAGCAGCTTGGATGGAGCGACCCAGTACTTC. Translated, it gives CASSLDGATQYF.

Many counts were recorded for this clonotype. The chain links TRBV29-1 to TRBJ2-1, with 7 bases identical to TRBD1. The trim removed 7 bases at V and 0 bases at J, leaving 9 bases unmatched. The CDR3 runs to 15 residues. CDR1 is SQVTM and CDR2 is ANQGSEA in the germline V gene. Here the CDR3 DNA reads TGCAGCGCAGTAGTGACAGGGCACTCCTACAATGAGCAGTTCTTC. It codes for CSAVVTGHSYNEQFF.

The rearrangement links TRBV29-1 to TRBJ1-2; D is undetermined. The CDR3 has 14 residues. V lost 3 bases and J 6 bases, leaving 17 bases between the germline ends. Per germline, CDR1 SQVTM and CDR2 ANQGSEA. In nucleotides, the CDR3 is TGCAGCGTTGATGAAATCCTAGTTCCGGATGGCTACACCTTC. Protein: CSVDEILVPDGYTF.

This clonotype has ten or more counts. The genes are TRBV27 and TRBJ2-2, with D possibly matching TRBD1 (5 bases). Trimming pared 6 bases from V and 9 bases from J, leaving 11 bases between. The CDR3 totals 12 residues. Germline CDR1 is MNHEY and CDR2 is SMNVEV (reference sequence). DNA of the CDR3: TGTGCCAGCAGCCCAGGGTTCAGGGAGCTGTTTTTT. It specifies CASSPGFRELFF.

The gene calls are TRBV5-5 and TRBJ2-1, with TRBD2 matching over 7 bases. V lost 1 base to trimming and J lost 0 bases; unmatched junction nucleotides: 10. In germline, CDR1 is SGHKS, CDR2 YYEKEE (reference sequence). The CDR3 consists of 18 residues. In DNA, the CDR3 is TGTGCCAGCAGCTTGTCTAGCGGACCACTTCGCTCCTACAATGAGCAGTTCTTC. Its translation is CASSLSSGPLRSYNEQFF.

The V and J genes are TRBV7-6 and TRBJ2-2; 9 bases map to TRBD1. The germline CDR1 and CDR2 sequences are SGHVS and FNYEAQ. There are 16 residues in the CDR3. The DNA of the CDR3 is TGTGCGGCAGCCAGGGCCGGGACAGGGTTGCCCGGGGAGCTGTTTTTT. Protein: CAAARAGTGLPGELFF.

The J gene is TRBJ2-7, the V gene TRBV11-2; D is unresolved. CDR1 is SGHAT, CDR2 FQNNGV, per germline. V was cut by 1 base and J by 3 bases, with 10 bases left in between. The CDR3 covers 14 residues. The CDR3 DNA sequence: TGTGCCAGCAGCTTAGGGACCGCCTTCTACGAGCAGTACTTC. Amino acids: CASSLGTAFYEQYF.

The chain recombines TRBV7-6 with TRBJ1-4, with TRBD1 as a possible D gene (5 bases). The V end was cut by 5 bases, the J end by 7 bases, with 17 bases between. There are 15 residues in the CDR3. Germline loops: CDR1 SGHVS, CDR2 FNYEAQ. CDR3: CASSLRGEGGEKLFF. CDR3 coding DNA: TGTGCCAGCAGCCTGCGGGGGGAAGGAGGTGAAAAACTGTTTTTT.

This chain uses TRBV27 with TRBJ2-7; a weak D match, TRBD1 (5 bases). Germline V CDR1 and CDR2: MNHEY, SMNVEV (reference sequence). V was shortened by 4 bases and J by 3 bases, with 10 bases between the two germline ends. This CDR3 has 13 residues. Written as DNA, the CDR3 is TGTGCCAGCAGTTACGGCAGGGACTACGAGCAGTACTTC. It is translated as CASSYGRDYEQYF.

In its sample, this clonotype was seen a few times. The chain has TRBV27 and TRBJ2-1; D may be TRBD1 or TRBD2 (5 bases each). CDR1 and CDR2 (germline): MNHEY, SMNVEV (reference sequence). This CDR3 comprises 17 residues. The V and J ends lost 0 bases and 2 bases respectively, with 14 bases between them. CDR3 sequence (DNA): TGTGCCAGCAGTTTATCGGGTGGGACGGGCCCCTACAATGAGCAGTTCTTC. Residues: CASSLSGGTGPYNEQFF.

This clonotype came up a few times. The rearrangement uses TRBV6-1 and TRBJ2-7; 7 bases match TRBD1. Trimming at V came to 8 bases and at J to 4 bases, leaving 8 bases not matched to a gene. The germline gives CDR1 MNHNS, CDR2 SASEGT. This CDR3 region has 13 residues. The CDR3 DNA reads TGTGCCAGCGGATGGGACAGCCTTTACGAGCAGTACTTC. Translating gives CASGWDSLYEQYF.

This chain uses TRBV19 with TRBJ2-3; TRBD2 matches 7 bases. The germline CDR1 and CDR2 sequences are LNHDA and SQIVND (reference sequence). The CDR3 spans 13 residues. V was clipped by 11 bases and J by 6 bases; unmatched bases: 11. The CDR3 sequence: CAGGGGSLDTQYF. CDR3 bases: TGTGCCGGGGGGGGAGGGTCCCTGGATACGCAGTATTTT.

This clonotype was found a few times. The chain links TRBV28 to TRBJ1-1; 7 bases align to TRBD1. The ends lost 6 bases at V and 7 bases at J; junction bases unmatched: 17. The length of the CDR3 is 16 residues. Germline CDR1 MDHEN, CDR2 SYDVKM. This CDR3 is CASSEGPGGRLHEAFF. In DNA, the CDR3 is TGTGCCAGCAGCGAAGGCCCAGGGGGTAGGCTGCATGAAGCTTTCTTT. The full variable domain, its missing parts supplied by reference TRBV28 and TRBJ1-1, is DVKVTQSSRYLVKRTGEKVFLECVQDMDHENMFWYRQDPGLGLRLIYFSYDVKMKEKGDIPEGYSVSREKKERFSLILESASTNQTSMYLCASSEGPGGRLHEAFFGQGTRLTVV.

CDR3 coding DNA: TGTGCCAGCAGTTTACGGGGGGCCTACGAGCAGTACTTC. It is translated as CASSLRGAYEQYF. The V and J genes are TRBV27 and TRBJ2-7, with TRBD2 matching over 7 bases. This CDR3 has 13 amino acids. From germline, CDR1 is MNHEY and CDR2 SMNVEV (reference sequence). V dropped 2 bases and J dropped 2; count of bases not matched to a gene: 0.

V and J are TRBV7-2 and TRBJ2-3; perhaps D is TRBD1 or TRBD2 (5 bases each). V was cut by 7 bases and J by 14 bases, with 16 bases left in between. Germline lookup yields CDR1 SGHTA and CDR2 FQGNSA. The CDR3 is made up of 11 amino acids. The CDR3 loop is CASTRGWYGYF. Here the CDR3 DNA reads TGTGCCAGCACTCGGGGCTGGTACGGGTATTTT.

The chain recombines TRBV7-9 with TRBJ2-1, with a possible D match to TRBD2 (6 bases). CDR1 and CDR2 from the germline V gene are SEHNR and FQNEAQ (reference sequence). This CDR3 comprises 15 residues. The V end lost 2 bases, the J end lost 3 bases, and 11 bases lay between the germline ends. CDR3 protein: CASSLFQGLYNEQFF. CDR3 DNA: TGTGCCAGCAGCTTATTCCAGGGACTCTACAATGAGCAGTTCTTC.

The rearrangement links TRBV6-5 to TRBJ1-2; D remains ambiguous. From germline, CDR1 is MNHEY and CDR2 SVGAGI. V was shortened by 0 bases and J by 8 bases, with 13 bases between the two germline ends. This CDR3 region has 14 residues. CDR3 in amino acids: CASSYSQVFEGYTF. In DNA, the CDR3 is TGTGCCAGCAGTTACTCTCAGGTTTTTGAAGGCTACACCTTC.

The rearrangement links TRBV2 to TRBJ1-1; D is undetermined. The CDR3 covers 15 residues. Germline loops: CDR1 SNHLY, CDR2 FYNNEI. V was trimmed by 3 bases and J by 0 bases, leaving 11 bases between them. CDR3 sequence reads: CASSEMTPLNTEAFF. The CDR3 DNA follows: TGTGCCAGCAGTGAGATGACGCCCTTGAACACTGAAGCTTTCTTT.

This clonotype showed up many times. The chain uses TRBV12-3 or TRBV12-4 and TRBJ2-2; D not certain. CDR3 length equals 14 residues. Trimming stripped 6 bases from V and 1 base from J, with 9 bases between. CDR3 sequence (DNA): TGTGCCAGCAGCCCCACATGGAACACCGGGGAGCTGTTTTTT. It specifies CASSPTWNTGELFF.

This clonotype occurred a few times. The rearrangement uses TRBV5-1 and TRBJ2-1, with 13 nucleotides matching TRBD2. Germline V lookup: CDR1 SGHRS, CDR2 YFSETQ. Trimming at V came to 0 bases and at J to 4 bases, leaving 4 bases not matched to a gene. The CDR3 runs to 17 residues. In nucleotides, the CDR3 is TGCGCCAGCAGCTTGGGACTAGCGGGGGGCTATTACAATGAGCAGTTCTTC. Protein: CASSLGLAGGYYNEQFF.

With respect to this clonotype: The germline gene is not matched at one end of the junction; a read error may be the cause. CDR3 region: CASSGRAYHEQFF. The CDR3 nucleotides read TGTGCCAGCAGCGGGAGGGCCTACCATGAGCAGTTCTTC. The rearrangement uses TRBV12-3 or TRBV12-4 and TRBJ2-1; 8 bases fit TRBD2. The CDR3 has 13 amino acids.

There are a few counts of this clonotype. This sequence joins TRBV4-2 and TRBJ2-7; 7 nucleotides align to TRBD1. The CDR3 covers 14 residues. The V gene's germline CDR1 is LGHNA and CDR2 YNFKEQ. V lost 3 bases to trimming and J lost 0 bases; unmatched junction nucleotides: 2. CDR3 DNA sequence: TGTGCCAGCAGCCATGGGACAGTCTCCTACGAGCAGTACTTC. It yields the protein CASSHGTVSYEQYF.

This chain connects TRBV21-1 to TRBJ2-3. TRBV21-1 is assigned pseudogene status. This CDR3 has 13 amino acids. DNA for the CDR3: TGTGCCAGCAGCAAAGGTCCCACAGATACGCAGTATTTT. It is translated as CASSKGPTDTQYF.

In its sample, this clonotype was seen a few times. The CDR3 spells CASSPGTLTTEAFF. In DNA, the CDR3 is TGCGCCAGCAGCCCCGGGACTCTGACCACTGAAGCTTTCTTT. The chain joins TRBV5-1 to TRBJ1-1, with D tentatively TRBD1 (5 bases). In germline, CDR1 is SGHRS, CDR2 YFSETQ. There are 14 residues in the CDR3. The V end lost 4 bases, the J end lost 4 bases, and 14 bases lay between the germline ends. The full variable domain, its missing parts supplied by reference TRBV5-1 and TRBJ1-1, is KAGVTQTPRYLIKTRGQQVTLSCSPISGHRSVSWYQQTPGQGLQFLFEYFSETQRNKGNFPGRFSGRQFSNSRSEMNVSTLELGDSALYLCASSPGTLTTEAFFGQGTRLTVV.

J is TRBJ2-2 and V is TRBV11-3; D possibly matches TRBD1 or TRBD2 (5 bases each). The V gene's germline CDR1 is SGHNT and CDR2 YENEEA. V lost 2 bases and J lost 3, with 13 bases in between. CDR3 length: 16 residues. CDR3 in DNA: TGTGCCAGCAGCTTAAATTCCGGGGACGACACCGGGGAGCTGTTTTTT. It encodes CASSLNSGDDTGELFF.

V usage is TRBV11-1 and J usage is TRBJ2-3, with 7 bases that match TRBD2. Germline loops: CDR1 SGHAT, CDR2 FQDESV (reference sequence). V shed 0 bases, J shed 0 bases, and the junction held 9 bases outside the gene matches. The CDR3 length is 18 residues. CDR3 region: CASSLALAEESSTDTQYF. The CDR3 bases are TGTGCCAGCAGCTTAGCCCTAGCGGAGGAGTCTAGCACAGATACGCAGTATTTT.

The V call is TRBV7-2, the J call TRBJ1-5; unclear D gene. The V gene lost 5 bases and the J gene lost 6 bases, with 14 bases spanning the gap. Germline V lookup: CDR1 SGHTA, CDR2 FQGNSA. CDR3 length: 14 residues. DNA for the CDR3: TGTGCCAGCAGCCCCCTAGATTGGGGTCAGCCCCAGCATTTT. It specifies CASSPLDWGQPQHF.